This TCR beta chain was sequenced for a study of shared clonotypes between healthy human individuals. V shed 6 bases and J shed 7 bases, with 12 bases lying between them. The CDR3 contains 12 residues. Germline CDR1 and CDR2: MDHEN and SYDVKM. Generated by immunoSEQ multiplex PCR, the TCRdb table keeps only in-frame clones and is missing some. The data hold about 480,000 clones, with less than 85% observed a single time. The sample taken for sequencing was PBMCs. This clonotype was obtained from a woman between 40 and 50 years old in good health. Some clones in this sample may be carry-over from other donors' samples. V is TRBV28 and J is TRBJ1-1; no clear D gene. DNA of the CDR3: TGTGCCAGCAGCCCCCATTTTCTTGAAGCTTTCTTT. This gives the protein CASSPHFLEAFF.